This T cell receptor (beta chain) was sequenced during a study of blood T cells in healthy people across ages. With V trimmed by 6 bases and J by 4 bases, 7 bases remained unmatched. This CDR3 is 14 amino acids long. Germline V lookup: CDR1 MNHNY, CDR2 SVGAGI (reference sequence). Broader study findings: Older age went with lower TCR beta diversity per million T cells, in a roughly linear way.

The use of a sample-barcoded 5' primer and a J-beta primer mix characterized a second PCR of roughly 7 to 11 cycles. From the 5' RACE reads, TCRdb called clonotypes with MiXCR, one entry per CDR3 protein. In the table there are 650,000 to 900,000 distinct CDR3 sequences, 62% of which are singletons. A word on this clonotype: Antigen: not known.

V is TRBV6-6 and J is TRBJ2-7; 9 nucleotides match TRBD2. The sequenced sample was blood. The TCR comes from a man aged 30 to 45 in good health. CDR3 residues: CASRGGTSIYEQYF. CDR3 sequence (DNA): TGTGCCAGCAGAGGGGGGACTAGCATTTACGAGCAGTACTTC.